Below are 8 T cell receptor beta chains sequenced from a single sample in a study of T cell responses to AZD1222 COVID-19 vaccine. The method was immunoSEQ multiplex PCR; TCRdb's version includes in-frame clones alone and lacks a portion of them. Counted here are about 42,000 clones, 75% to 90% occurring once; the ten biggest clones make up 18%. The input for sequencing was peripheral blood, taken 28 days after the second AZD1222 dose. The receptor set was obtained from an adult who received the AZD1222 COVID-19 vaccine.

This clone appeared a single time. The chain has TRBV14 and TRBJ1-6; TRBD1 agrees at 9 bases. CDR3 length equals 17 residues. Trimming removed 0 bases from V and 7 bases from J; junction bases left unmatched: 7. Germline V gene lookup returns CDR1 SGHDN and CDR2 FVKESK. In nucleotides, the CDR3 is TGTGCCAGCAGCCAAGATGAATTAGGACAGGGGAATTCACCCCTCCACTTT. Translated, it gives CASSQDELGQGNSPLHF.

The chain is built from TRBV2 and TRBJ1-5; D is ambiguous. From germline, CDR1 is SNHLY and CDR2 FYNNEI. The CDR3 extends over 15 amino acids. V shed 1 base and J shed 4 bases, with 11 bases lying between them. The CDR3 reads CASSEVAGGNQPQHF. CDR3 nucleotide sequence: TGTGCCAGCAGTGAAGTCGCGGGAGGAAATCAGCCCCAGCATTTT.

The J gene is TRBJ2-1, the V gene TRBV7-6, with 12 nucleotides matching TRBD2. Germline CDR1 is SGHVS and CDR2 is FNYEAQ. The CDR3 spans 15 residues. J gave up 3 bases and V 5 bases, and 2 bases lay outside the gene matches. The CDR3 region has the DNA TGTGCCAGCAGCGCGACTAGCGGGGGCTACAATGAGCAGTTCTTC. It codes for CASSATSGGYNEQFF.

The chain carries TRBV19 and TRBJ1-5, with D hard to call. Germline CDR1 reads LNHDA; CDR2 reads SQIVND (reference sequence). This CDR3 has 13 residues. The germline V and J ends were trimmed by 3 bases and 5 bases, with 8 bases remaining between them. CDR3 DNA sequence: TGTGCCAGTAGTATCGGCATTTATCAGCCCCAGCATTTT. Its translation: CASSIGIYQPQHF.

The chain is built from TRBV13 and TRBJ2-5; the match to TRBD2 covers 7 bases. Germline V gene data show CDR1 as PRHDT and CDR2 as FYEKMQ (reference sequence). The CDR3 runs to 15 residues. The ends lost 5 bases at V and 3 bases at J; junction bases unmatched: 9. As DNA, the CDR3 is TGTGCCAGCAGCGCCCGGGGGGTAGGCAAAGAGACCCAGTACTTC. It encodes CASSARGVGKETQYF.

The chain is built from TRBV4-2 and TRBJ1-3, with D perhaps TRBD1 (5 bases). This CDR3 contains 15 residues. Germline V gene sequence: CDR1 LGHNA, CDR2 YNFKEQ. Between the trimmed V and J ends, which lost 0 bases and 4 bases, there was a span of 10 bases. CDR3 DNA sequence: TGTGCCAGCAGCCAAGAGGCAGGGAGAGGAAACACCATATATTTT. The encoded protein is CASSQEAGRGNTIYF.

J is TRBJ1-5 and V is TRBV12-5; 7 positions match TRBD1. V shed 0 bases, J shed 3 bases, and the junction held 2 bases outside the gene matches. The germline CDR1 and CDR2 sequences are LGHNT and FRNRAP. This CDR3 has 15 residues. DNA for the CDR3: TGTGCTAGTGGTTTGGTACAGGGGAACAATCAGCCCCAGCATTTT. It encodes CASGLVQGNNQPQHF.

The genes are TRBV28 and TRBJ2-1, with 7 bases that match TRBD2. The trim removed 7 bases at V and 10 bases at J, leaving 10 bases unmatched. The CDR3 is 13 amino acids. Germline CDR1 reads MDHEN; CDR2 reads SYDVKM. CDR3 in DNA: TGTGCCAGCATCACTAGCCCCGGGGGGGAGCAGTTCTTC. Translated: CASITSPGGEQFF. Combining the CDR3 with reference TRBV28 and TRBJ2-1 gives the whole variable domain DVKVTQSSRYLVKRTGEKVFLECVQDMDHENMFWYRQDPGLGLRLIYFSYDVKMKEKGDIPEGYSVSREKKERFSLILESASTNQTSMYLCASITSPGGEQFFGPGTRLTVL.